The present T cell receptor (beta chain) was sequenced within a study of T-cell reconstitution after alpha-beta-depleted transplantation in children. Regarding the study as a whole: Reportedly, alpha-beta T cells present about two months post-transplant originated from several hundred expanded clones of graft origin. T-cell counts and diversity at one year post-transplant came mainly from newly produced T cells.

A library of TCRbeta sequences, prepared with unique molecular identifiers, was generated. MiXCR, applied by TCRdb to the PCR reads, yields one record per CDR3 protein. The sample lists 480,000 or so distinct CDR3 sequences, 8% to 11% occurring once. V was clipped by 0 bases and J by 4 bases; unmatched bases: 3. The CDR3 sequence is 15 residues long. Looked up from germline, CDR1 is LGHNA and CDR2 is YSLEER. This clonotype was observed many times. The antigen is undetermined. The chain links TRBV4-3 to TRBJ2-1; TRBD2 matches 7 bases. This receptor was identified in a child aged 2 to 15 with inherited bone marrow failure, due to receive a stem cell transplant. The material was PBMCs, obtained before TCRalphabeta/CD19-depleted stem cell transplant. CDR3: CASSQELAEYNEQFF. The CDR3 nucleotides read TGCGCCAGCAGCCAAGAGCTAGCGGAATACAATGAGCAGTTCTTC.